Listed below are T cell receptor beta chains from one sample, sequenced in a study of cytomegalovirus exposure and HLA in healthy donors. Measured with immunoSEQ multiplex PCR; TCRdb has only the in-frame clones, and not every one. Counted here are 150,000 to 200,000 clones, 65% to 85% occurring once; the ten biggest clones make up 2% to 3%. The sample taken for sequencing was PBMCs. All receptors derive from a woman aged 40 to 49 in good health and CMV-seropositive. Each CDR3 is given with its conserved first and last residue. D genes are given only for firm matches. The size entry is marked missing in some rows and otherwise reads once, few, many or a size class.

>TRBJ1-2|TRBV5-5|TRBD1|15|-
TGTGCCAGCAGCGACCCGGGACAGGGAGGGTATGGCTACACCTTC
CASSDPGQGGYGYTF
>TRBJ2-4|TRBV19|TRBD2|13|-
TGTGCCAGTAGTCCGACTAGCGGGGAGTCTCAGTACTTC
CASSPTSGESQYF
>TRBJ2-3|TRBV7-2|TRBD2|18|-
TGTGCCAGCAGCTTAGAGGCTAGCGGGGGGGCAAGCACAGATACGCAGTATTTT
CASSLEASGGASTDTQYF
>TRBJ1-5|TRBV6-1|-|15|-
TGTGCCAGCAGTCCTCCTGGGGGCGTTAATCAGCCCCAGCATTTT
CASSPPGGVNQPQHF
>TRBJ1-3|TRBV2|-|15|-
TGTGCCAGTGCTTTAGCGAGAACCTCTGGAAACACCATATATTTT
CASALARTSGNTIYF
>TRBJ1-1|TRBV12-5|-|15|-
TGTGCTAGTGGTTTGAAAGGGAGTCGGAACACTGAAGCTTTCTTT
CASGLKGSRNTEAFF
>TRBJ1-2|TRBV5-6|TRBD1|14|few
TGTGCCAGCAGGACACAGGGGTTAGACTATGGCTACACCTTC
CASRTQGLDYGYTF
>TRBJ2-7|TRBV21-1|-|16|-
TGTGCCAGCAGCAAAGGGAAGGGAGGTAGGGTGTACGAGCAGTACTTC
CASSKGKGGRVYEQYF
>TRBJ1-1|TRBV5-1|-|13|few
TGCGCCAGCAGCTTGGCCTTAAACACTGAAGCTTTCTTT
CASSLALNTEAFF
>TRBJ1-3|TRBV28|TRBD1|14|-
TGTGCCAGCAGTTTCTTGGACAGGGGCCACACCATATATTTT
CASSFLDRGHTIYF